Described below is a single TCR beta chain sequence and its context. The sample comes from a study of T cell changes during pregnancy in multiple sclerosis. Assay used: immunoSEQ multiplex PCR; TCRdb lists only in-frame clones, some missing. The table lists tens of thousands of clones, around 90% of them singletons. CDR1 is MDHEN and CDR2 is SYDVKM in the germline V gene. The CDR3 spans 14 residues. V lost 6 bases to trimming and J lost 4 bases, with 15 bases between them. Here the sequenced sample was peripheral blood, taken after pregnancy. The sequence was collected from a female donor in good health, enrolled as a control in a pregnancy study. V is TRBV28 and J is TRBJ1-1; D is possibly TRBD1 (6 bases). The CDR3 is CASSWGGLGTEAFF. Written as DNA, the CDR3 is TGTGCCAGCAGCTGGGGGGGGCTGGGCACTGAAGCTTTCTTT.